Below, 13 T cell receptor beta chains from the same sample are listed, as sequenced in a study of T cell responses to AZD1222 COVID-19 vaccine. Profiled with immunoSEQ multiplex PCR; TCRdb holds only in-frame clones, not every one. The data contain roughly 130,000 clones, 88% of them singletons. The sequenced sample was peripheral blood, obtained on day 0 of AZD1222 vaccination. Source of these receptors: an adult in good health.

This rearrangement joins TRBV6-2 or TRBV6-3 to TRBJ1-2; 7 nucleotides agree with TRBD1. This CDR3 region has 14 residues. The trim removed 2 bases at V and 10 bases at J, leaving 10 bases unmatched. Germline CDR1 reads MNHEY; CDR2 reads SVGEGT. In DNA, the CDR3 is TGTGCCAGCAGTTACAGGGGGCGAAGCGGAGACTACACCTTC. Translated, it gives CASSYRGRSGDYTF.

The CDR3 nucleotides read TGTGCCTGGAGTGTCGGACAGGGGGCGAGAAACACCATATATTTT. This gives the protein CAWSVGQGARNTIYF. The genes are TRBV30 and TRBJ1-3, with 11 bases aligning to TRBD1. The V gene's germline CDR1 is GTSNPN and CDR2 SVGIG (reference sequence). The V segment lost 0 bases and the J segment 5 bases; nucleotides outside the gene matches: 3. CDR3 length equals 15 residues.

This clone was picked up one time. This CDR3 reads CASLGTSGVSSYNEQFF. The CDR3, as DNA: TGTGCCAGCCTCGGGACTAGCGGGGTCAGCTCCTACAATGAGCAGTTCTTC. The gene calls are TRBV3-1 (or the pseudogene TRBV3-2) and TRBJ2-1; TRBD2 agrees at 13 bases. There are 17 residues in the CDR3. J lost 0 bases, V lost 8 bases, and 7 bases had no gene match. Per the germline V gene, CDR1 is LGHDT and CDR2 is YNNKEL (reference sequence).

To note about this clone: A read error may produce the germline difference seen at one junction end. This chain joins TRBV5-1 and TRBJ1-2; 9 bases are shared with TRBD1. The CDR3 extends over 15 amino acids. Germline values: CDR1 SGHRS, CDR2 YFSETQ. CDR3 nucleotides: TGCGCCAGCAGCTTAGGGGACAGGGAGATAGGTGGCTACGCCTTC. Its translation: CASSLGDREIGGYAF.

This CDR3 reads CASSGQGKTEAFF. The CDR3 DNA follows: TGTGCCAGCAGCGGACAGGGGAAAACTGAAGCTTTCTTT. V gene TRBV2 combines with J gene TRBJ1-1, with TRBD1 matching over 9 bases. The CDR3 runs 13 residues. Germline V lookup: CDR1 SNHLY, CDR2 FYNNEI. After removal of 6 bases from V and 5 bases from J, the junction contained 4 bases not matched to a gene.

J is TRBJ2-7 and V is TRBV29-1; D might be TRBD2 (5 bases). V lost 3 bases and J lost 0, with 9 bases in between. This CDR3 comprises 13 residues. Germline lookup yields CDR1 SQVTM and CDR2 ANQGSEA. CDR3: CSVEEDPSYEQYF. In DNA, the CDR3 is TGCAGCGTTGAGGAGGACCCCTCCTACGAGCAGTACTTC.

This clone showed up just once. The V and J genes are TRBV3-1 (or the pseudogene TRBV3-2) and TRBJ1-6; D remains unclear. This CDR3 is built from 15 residues. The germline V and J ends were trimmed by 4 bases and 0 bases, with 7 bases remaining between them. Germline V gene lookup returns CDR1 LGHDT and CDR2 YNNKEL (reference sequence). The CDR3 coding sequence is TGTGCCAGCAGCCGCGGTTACTCCTATAATTCACCCCTCCACTTT. Amino acids: CASSRGYSYNSPLHF.

The gene calls are TRBV19 and TRBJ1-5; 7 bases are shared with TRBD1. After removal of 4 bases from V and 11 bases from J, the junction contained 8 bases not matched to a gene. The CDR3 totals 13 residues. In germline, CDR1 is LNHDA, CDR2 SQIVND (reference sequence). For the CDR3, the DNA is TGTGCCAGTAGTAAGGGACTCGACAGGGCCCAGCATTTT. It specifies CASSKGLDRAQHF.

This rearrangement joins TRBV6-5 to TRBJ1-2; TRBD1 matches 9 bases. The V gene's germline CDR1 is MNHEY and CDR2 SVGAGI. The CDR3 has 14 residues. Germline trimming cut 6 bases from V and 8 bases from J; bases unmatched to any gene: 10. This CDR3 reads CASSRRDRAGGYTF. In nucleotides, the CDR3 is TGTGCCAGCAGCCGACGGGACAGGGCAGGAGGCTACACCTTC.

A single count supports this clone. This chain links TRBV3-1 (or the pseudogene TRBV3-2) with TRBJ2-4; TRBD1 is a possible D gene (6 bases). Germline loops: CDR1 LGHDT, CDR2 YNNKEL (reference sequence). Between the trimmed V and J ends, which lost 6 bases and 0 bases, there was a span of 21 bases. The CDR3 totals 18 residues. Here the CDR3 DNA reads TGTGCCAGCAGACCGGGACATTCTTCGGGGCTAGCCAAAAACATTCAGTACTTC. This codes for CASRPGHSSGLAKNIQYF.

The chain is built from TRBV18 and TRBJ2-1; 8 positions match TRBD2. Trimming at V came to 1 base and at J to 9 bases, leaving 11 bases not matched to a gene. Germline V gene lookup returns CDR1 KGHSH and CDR2 LQKENI. CDR3 length: 16 amino acids. This CDR3 reads CASSPRGTSGRGEQFF. DNA for the CDR3: TGTGCCAGCTCACCACGAGGGACTAGTGGTCGCGGTGAGCAGTTCTTC.

The rearrangement uses TRBV3-1 (or the pseudogene TRBV3-2) and TRBJ1-1; D is unclear. The CDR3 is 12 amino acids. V was pared by 3 bases and J by 2 bases, with 4 bases between. The germline V gene encodes CDR1 LGHDT and CDR2 YNNKEL (reference sequence). The CDR3 loop is CASSQFNTEAFF. CDR3 DNA sequence: TGTGCCAGCAGCCAGTTTAACACTGAAGCTTTCTTT.

CDR3 loop: CSVSTGTETSGANVLTF. The CDR3 DNA reads TGCAGCGTTTCTACCGGGACAGAAACCTCTGGGGCCAACGTCCTGACTTTC. This chain connects TRBV29-1 to TRBJ2-6; 7 bases agree with TRBD1. This CDR3 is built from 17 residues. V gave up 5 bases and J gave up 0 bases; unmatched junction bases: 10. Germline V lookup: CDR1 SQVTM, CDR2 ANQGSEA.